The clone carrying this TCR beta chain was seen a single time. The sample contains more than one DNA sequence encoding this CDR3. The donors were members of the roughly 120-subject validation cohort (separate from the roughly 680-subject first cohort). The assay was immunoSEQ multiplex PCR, and TCRdb's table has in-frame clones only and misses some. This sample carries some 49,000 clones, around 94% of them seen once, and the ten largest clones take roughly 7.1%. The data originate from a study of cytomegalovirus exposure and HLA in healthy donors. Looking at the study overall: The 120 validation repertoires matched the approximately 700 first-cohort repertoires in platform, a later analysis reported.

The specimen was PBMCs. The TCR comes from a woman aged 18-29 years in good health and CMV-seropositive.

This chain's CDR3 is CASSLDTYEQYF. Written as DNA, the CDR3 is TGTGCCAGCAGCTTAGATACCTACGAGCAGTACTTC. The chain links TRBV11-3 to TRBJ2-7; D ambiguous. The V gene's germline CDR1 is SGHNT and CDR2 YENEEA. The CDR3 is 12 residues long. V was trimmed by 0 bases and J by 2 bases, leaving 2 bases between them.